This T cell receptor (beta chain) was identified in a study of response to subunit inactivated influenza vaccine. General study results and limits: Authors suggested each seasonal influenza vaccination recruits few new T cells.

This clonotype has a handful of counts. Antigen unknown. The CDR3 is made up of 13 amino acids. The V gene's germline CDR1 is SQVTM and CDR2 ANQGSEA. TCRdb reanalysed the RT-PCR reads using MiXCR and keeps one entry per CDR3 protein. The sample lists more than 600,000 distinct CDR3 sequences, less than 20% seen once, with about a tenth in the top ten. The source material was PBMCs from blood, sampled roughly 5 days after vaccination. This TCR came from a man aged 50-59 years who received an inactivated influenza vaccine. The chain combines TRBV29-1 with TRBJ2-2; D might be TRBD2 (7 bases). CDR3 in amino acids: CGSGGPGTGELFF. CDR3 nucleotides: TGCGGTTCCGGGGGGCCGGGCACCGGGGAGCTGTTTTTT.